Listed below are T cell receptor beta chains from one sample, sequenced in a study of blood T cells in healthy people across ages. TCRdb called the 5' RACE reads again in MiXCR, with one record for every CDR3 protein. This repertoire shows about 1.5 million distinct CDR3 sequences, around 42% found once; its top ten account for roughly 8.2%. The sample consisted of blood. These receptors came from a woman between 18 and 29 years old in good health. Each CDR3 is given with its conserved first and last residue. A D gene is named only where the DNA matches it firmly. Some rows have no size entry. The others give once, few or many, or a class for an expanded clone.

NA	TRBJ1-5	TRBV6-1	NA	CASRAILWSLYQPQHF	TGCGCCAGCAGGGCCATATTGTGGTCCCTATATCAGCCCCAGCATTTT
NA	TRBJ1-1	TRBV6-1	NA	CASTRTNTEAFF	TGTGCCAGCACCAGGACGAACACTGAAGCTTTCTTT
NA	TRBJ2-5	TRBV5-1	NA	CASSLVSPEDEQYF	TGCGCCAGCAGCTTAGTCTCCCCAGAGGATGAGCAGTACTTC
many	TRBJ2-7	TRBV2	NA	CASSGYEQYF	TGTGCCAGCAGTGGCTACGAGCAGTACTTC
NA	TRBJ2-1	TRBV3-1	TRBD2	CASSQGGGAYEQFF	TGTGCCAGCAGCCAAGGCGGGGGGGCCTATGAGCAGTTCTTC
NA	TRBJ2-5	TRBV29-1	TRBD2	CSVDGSGGGETQYF	TGCAGCGTTGATGGTAGCGGGGGGGGAGAGACCCAGTACTTC
NA	TRBJ1-2	TRBV20-1	TRBD1	CSAEGQGLFGYTF	TGCAGTGCTGAAGGACAGGGACTTTTTGGCTACACCTTC
few	TRBJ1-4	TRBV11-2	TRBD1	CASSLAPYHRGQDEKLFF	TGTGCCAGCAGCTTGGCCCCCTACCACAGGGGGCAAGATGAAAAACTGTTTTTT
many	TRBJ2-7	TRBV7-8	TRBD2	CASSLASGGTYEQYF	TGTGCCAGCAGCTTAGCTAGCGGGGGCACCTACGAGCAGTACTTC
few	TRBJ1-1	TRBV12-3/TRBV12-4	NA	CASSLGWGAFF	TGTGCCAGCAGTTTAGGATGGGGGGCTTTCTTT
NA	TRBJ1-1	TRBV6-5	TRBD1	CASSYSIRGTGGLSTEAFF	TGTGCCAGCAGTTACTCGATTAGGGGGACAGGGGGCTTGAGCACTGAAGCTTTCTTT
NA	TRBJ2-5	TRBV21-1	NA	CASPPGVASQETQYF	TGTGCCAGCCCACCGGGGGTAGCAAGCCAAGAGACCCAGTACTTC
few	TRBJ2-3	TRBV4-2	NA	CASSQEGATGADTQYF	TGTGCCAGCAGCCAAGAAGGTGCAACCGGGGCAGATACGCAGTATTTT
NA	TRBJ2-7	TRBV27	NA	CASSFIGSSYEQYF	TGTGCCAGCAGTTTTATAGGGAGCTCCTACGAGCAGTACTTC
few	TRBJ1-5	TRBV6-1	NA	CASIPPGQRLHQPQHF	TGTGCCAGCATCCCGCCCGGCCAGCGGCTCCATCAGCCCCAGCATTTT
NA	TRBJ1-5	TRBV11-2	NA	CASSLRDKGIQPQHF	TGTGCCAGCAGCTTACGGGACAAAGGGATCCAGCCCCAGCATTTT
few	TRBJ1-4	TRBV4-1	NA	CASSQDGAGTTNEKLFF	TGCGCCAGCAGCCAAGATGGCGCAGGGACAACTAATGAAAAACTGTTTTTT
few	TRBJ2-4	TRBV2	NA	CASMDEDIQYF	TGTGCCAGCATGGATGAGGACATTCAGTACTTC
NA	TRBJ2-7	TRBV27	NA	CASSWRGGGWEQYF	TGTGCCAGCAGTTGGCGTGGAGGGGGCTGGGAGCAGTACTTC
NA	TRBJ2-7	TRBV4-1	NA	CASSQGPSPFSYEQYF	TGCGCCAGCAGCCAAGGCCCCTCCCCGTTTAGCTACGAGCAGTACTTC
NA	TRBJ2-2	TRBV18	NA	CASSPPFPSGELFF	TGTGCCAGCTCACCACCGTTTCCCTCCGGGGAGCTGTTTTTT
few	TRBJ2-7	TRBV20-1	TRBD1	CSAQVAAGGTSYEQYF	TGCAGTGCCCAAGTGGCCGCAGGGGGAACGTCCTACGAGCAGTACTTC
NA	TRBJ2-3	TRBV6-5	NA	CASSYSLAGEYSTDTQYF	TGTGCCAGCAGTTACTCATTGGCCGGAGAGTACAGCACAGATACGCAGTATTTT
NA	TRBJ1-2	TRBV20-1	TRBD1	CSARDPGTGAYGYTF	TGCAGTGCTAGAGATCCCGGGACAGGGGCCTATGGCTACACCTTC
few	TRBJ2-3	TRBV5-1	TRBD2	CASSLFRGDSSTDTQYF	TGCGCCAGCAGCTTGTTCCGGGGGGACTCAAGCACAGATACGCAGTATTTT
few	TRBJ2-5	TRBV18	NA	CASSPQSGGTQYF	TGTGCCAGCTCACCACAGTCAGGAGGGACCCAGTACTTC
few	TRBJ2-7	TRBV7-2	TRBD2	CASIRNGRTYEQYF	TGTGCCAGCATCCGTAACGGGAGGACCTACGAGCAGTACTTC
NA	TRBJ1-2	TRBV7-3	NA	CASSKGWNYGYTF	TGTGCCAGCAGCAAAGGGTGGAACTATGGCTACACCTTC
NA	TRBJ2-7	TRBV23-1	NA	CAAPRQLSYEQYF	TGCGCCGCCCCCCGACAGTTATCCTACGAGCAGTACTTC
NA	TRBJ2-2	TRBV4-1	TRBD2	CASSQGGEGKELFF	TGCGCCAGCAGCCAAGGGGGGGAGGGGAAGGAGCTGTTTTTT
NA	TRBJ1-1	TRBV6-6	NA	CASSKTGPRGAFF	TGTGCCAGCAGTAAGACAGGCCCCAGGGGAGCTTTCTTT
few	TRBJ2-5	TRBV5-1	TRBD2	CASSFRSGELQETQYF	TGCGCCAGCAGCTTCCGTAGCGGGGAACTTCAAGAGACCCAGTACTTC
NA	TRBJ2-1	TRBV7-9	TRBD1	CASSLEGANNEQFF	TGTGCCAGCAGCTTAGAGGGGGCGAACAATGAGCAGTTCTTC
NA	TRBJ2-2	TRBV7-9	NA	CASSLGVWDSDTGELFF	TGTGCCAGCAGCTTAGGGGTCTGGGATTCGGACACCGGGGAGCTGTTTTTT
NA	TRBJ2-1	TRBV6-2/TRBV6-3	NA	CASSYLGSSYNEQFF	TGTGCCAGCAGTTATCTGGGGTCATCCTACAATGAGCAGTTCTTC
once	TRBJ2-1	TRBV4-1	TRBD2	CASSQVVRGSYNEQFF	TGCGCCAGCAGCCAAGTTGTGCGGGGGTCCTACAATGAGCAGTTCTTC
NA	TRBJ2-3	TRBV11-2	NA	CASTRYSTDTQYF	TGTGCCAGCACCCGATACTCGACCGATACGCAGTATTTT
many	TRBJ2-2	TRBV2	TRBD2	CAGFNAGAGELFF	TGTGCCGGGTTTAATGCGGGGGCCGGGGAGCTGTTTTTT
NA	TRBJ2-5	TRBV9	NA	CASSVRSLLAKETQYF	TGTGCCAGCAGCGTCAGATCCCTTCTGGCCAAAGAGACCCAGTACTTC
NA	TRBJ1-2	TRBV5-6	NA	CASSPGQGYTF	TGTGCCAGCAGCCCAGGGCAGGGCTACACCTTC
NA	TRBJ2-5	TRBV6-5	TRBD2	CASSNGGSLETQYF	TGTGCCAGCTCTAACGGGGGGTCTTTAGAGACCCAGTACTTC
NA	TRBJ1-2	TRBV10-3	NA	CAISGTQELYGYTF	TGTGCCATCAGTGGCACACAGGAGCTCTATGGCTACACCTTC